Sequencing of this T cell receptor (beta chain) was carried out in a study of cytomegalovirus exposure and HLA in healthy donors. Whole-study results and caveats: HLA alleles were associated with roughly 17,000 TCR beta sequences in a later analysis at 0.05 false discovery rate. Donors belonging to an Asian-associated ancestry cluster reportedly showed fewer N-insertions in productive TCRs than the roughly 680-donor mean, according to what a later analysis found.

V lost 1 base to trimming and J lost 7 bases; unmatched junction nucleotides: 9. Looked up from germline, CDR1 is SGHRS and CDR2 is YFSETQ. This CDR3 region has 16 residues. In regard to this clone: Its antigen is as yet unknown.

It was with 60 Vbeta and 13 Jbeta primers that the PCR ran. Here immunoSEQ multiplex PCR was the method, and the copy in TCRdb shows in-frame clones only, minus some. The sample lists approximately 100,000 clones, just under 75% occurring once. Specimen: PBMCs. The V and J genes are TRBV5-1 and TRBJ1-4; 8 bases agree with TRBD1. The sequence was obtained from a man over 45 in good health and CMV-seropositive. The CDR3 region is CASSLTSTGAFEKLFF. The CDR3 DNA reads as TGCGCCAGCAGCTTGACTTCGACAGGGGCCTTTGAAAAACTGTTTTTT.